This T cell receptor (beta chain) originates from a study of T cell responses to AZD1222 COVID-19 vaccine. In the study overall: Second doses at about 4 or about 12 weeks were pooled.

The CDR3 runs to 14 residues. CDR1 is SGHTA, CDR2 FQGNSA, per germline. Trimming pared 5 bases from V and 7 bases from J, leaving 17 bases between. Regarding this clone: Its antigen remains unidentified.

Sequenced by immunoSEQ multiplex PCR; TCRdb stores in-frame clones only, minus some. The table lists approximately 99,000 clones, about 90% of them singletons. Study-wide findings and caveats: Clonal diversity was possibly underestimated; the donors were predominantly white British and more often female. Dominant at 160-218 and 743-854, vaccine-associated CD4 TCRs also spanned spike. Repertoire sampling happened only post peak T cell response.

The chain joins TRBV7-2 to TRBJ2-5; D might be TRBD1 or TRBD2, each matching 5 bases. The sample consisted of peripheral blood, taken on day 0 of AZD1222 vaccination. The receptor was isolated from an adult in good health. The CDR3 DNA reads TGTGCCAGCAGCCCTGAGGGGCTTCAGGGGACCCAGTACTTC. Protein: CASSPEGLQGTQYF.